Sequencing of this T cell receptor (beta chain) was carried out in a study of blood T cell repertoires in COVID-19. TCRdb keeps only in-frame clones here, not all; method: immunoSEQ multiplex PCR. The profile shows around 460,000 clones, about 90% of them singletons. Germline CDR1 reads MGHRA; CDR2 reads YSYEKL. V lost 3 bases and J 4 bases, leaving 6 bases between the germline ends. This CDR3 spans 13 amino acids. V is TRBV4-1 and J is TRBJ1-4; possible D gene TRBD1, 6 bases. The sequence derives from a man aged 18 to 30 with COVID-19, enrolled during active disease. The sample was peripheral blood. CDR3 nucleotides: TGCGCCAGCAGCCACAGGGGTAATGAAAAACTGTTTTTT. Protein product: CASSHRGNEKLFF.